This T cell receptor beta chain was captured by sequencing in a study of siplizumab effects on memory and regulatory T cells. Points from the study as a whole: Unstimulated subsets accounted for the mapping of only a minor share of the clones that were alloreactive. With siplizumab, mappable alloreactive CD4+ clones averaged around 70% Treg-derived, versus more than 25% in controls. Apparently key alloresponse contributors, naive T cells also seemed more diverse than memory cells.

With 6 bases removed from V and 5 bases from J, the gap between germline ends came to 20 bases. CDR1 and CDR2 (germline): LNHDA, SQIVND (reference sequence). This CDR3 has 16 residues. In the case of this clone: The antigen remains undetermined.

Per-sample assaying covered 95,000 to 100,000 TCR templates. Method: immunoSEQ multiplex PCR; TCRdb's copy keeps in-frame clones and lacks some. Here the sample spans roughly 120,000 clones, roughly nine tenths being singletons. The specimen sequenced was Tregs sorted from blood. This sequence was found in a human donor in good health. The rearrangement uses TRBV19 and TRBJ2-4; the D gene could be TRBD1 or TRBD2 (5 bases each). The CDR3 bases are TGTGCCAGTAGAAGAGAGGACGGGACCCCCCAAAACATTCAGTACTTC. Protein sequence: CASRREDGTPQNIQYF.